Given below is one T cell receptor beta chain in context. Its cognate antigen is unknown. Relapse was seen in all patients after autologous stem cell transplantation, and brentuximab vedotin exposure was variable. The data derive from a study of PD-1 blockade in classical Hodgkin lymphoma. Study as a whole: Patients had nivolumab dosed at 3 mg/kg, delivered intravenously every 2 weeks. Broader study findings: Before treatment, complete responders showed about the same diversity as newly diagnosed patients. Relapsed/refractory patients reportedly had the lowest baseline TCR diversity, below newly diagnosed patients, who were below healthy donors.

Clones were sequenced by immunoSEQ multiplex PCR, and TCRdb holds only the in-frame ones, with some missing. Altogether fewer than 25,000 clones are present, approximately 80% being singletons, with the ten largest covering around 7.7%. Trimming removed 4 bases at V and 2 bases at J, with 16 bases between. Looked up from germline, CDR1 is SGHRS and CDR2 is YFSETQ. CDR3 length: 15 residues. The clonotype originates from a human donor with classical Hodgkin lymphoma. The material sequenced was peripheral blood mononuclear cells (PBMCs), taken before the second cycle of nivolumab. The J gene is TRBJ2-7, the V gene TRBV5-1, with D maybe TRBD2 (6 bases). In DNA form, the CDR3 reads TGCGCCAGCAGCCCTCTGGCTAGCGATACCTACGAGCAGTACTTC. As protein: CASSPLASDTYEQYF.